This TCR beta chain was identified during a study of cytomegalovirus exposure and HLA in healthy donors. Study results and limitations: Accounts indicate the classifier identified cytomegalovirus status with strong specificity and sensitivity.

Sampled while nominally healthy, donors likely had unrecorded immune exposures. The PCR had 60 Vbeta and 13 Jbeta primers. Profiled with immunoSEQ multiplex PCR; TCRdb holds only in-frame clones, not every one. The table has about 140,000 clones, around 77% seen once. Note on this clone: No antigen is known for it.

The sample taken for sequencing was PBMCs. The clonotype comes from a man aged 18 to 30 in good health and CMV-seronegative.

The CDR3 loop reads CASSFGTSGGQETQYF. CDR3 nucleotides: TGCGCCAGCAGCTTCGGGACTAGCGGGGGACAAGAGACCCAGTACTTC. This chain uses TRBV5-1 with TRBJ2-5; 14 nucleotides match TRBD2. Per the germline V gene, CDR1 is SGHRS and CDR2 is YFSETQ. After removal of 2 bases from V and 2 bases from J, the junction contained 2 bases not matched to a gene. CDR3 length: 16 amino acids.